Given below is one T cell receptor (beta chain) in context. Its antigen target is currently unknown. Base-call qualities are not available, and no considerably larger clone is one nucleotide away. This record comes from a study of graft-versus-host responses after intestinal transplantation (dated by TCRdb to about 2021). About the investigation overall: The transplants that recipients received were multivisceral, liver-intestinal, or isolated intestinal. The cohort enrolled some 23 intestinal transplant recipients, one of whom was a retransplant, and 3 patients without pretransplant specimens were excluded. To identify alloreactive clones, pre-transplant mixed lymphocyte reaction products were sequenced and then compared with unstimulated pre-transplant donor and recipient T cells. Rather than being sequenced by the commercial service, samples from a few later patients were sequenced in-house on an Illumina MiSeq and processed with MiXCR. After intestinal transplantation, graft-versus-host and host-versus-graft alloreactive T cell clones were followed in the graft, circulation and bone marrow using bulk TCR-beta CDR3 sequencing. Donor T cell macrochimerism was defined as a peak of at least 4% donor T cells among recipient peripheral blood mononuclear cells. Every recipient was given anti-thymocyte globulin induction, then maintenance tacrolimus and steroids for 3 to 4 years. Broad study findings and their caveats: Conclusions were limited by the relatively low number and heterogeneity of intestinal transplant patients. Early after transplant, peak levels of circulating GvH clones were found to be associated with declines in HvG clones. In the allografts of patients with donor T cell macrochimerism, GvH to HvG T cell clonal ratios were high. GvH clones turned up in recipient bone marrow, with some appearing earlier in ileal mucosa or blood, a pattern consistent with an intestinal mucosal origin.

The sample's time point label, in plain terms: cells obtained before transplantation from donor or recipient. CD3+CD4+ and CD3+CD8+ populations were FACS-sorted from unstimulated pre-transplant donor and recipient cells taken from spleen or lymph nodes. Libraries were made using the immunoSEQ multiplex PCR assay. For most patients, genomic DNA was isolated with the Qiagen DNeasy Blood and Tissue Kit and sent frozen to Adaptive Biotechnologies for TCR sequencing. For most patients, genomic DNA was subjected to high-throughput TCR-beta CDR3 sequencing by Adaptive Biotechnologies. As for how the authors treated the data: Adaptive's ImmunoSEQ software supplied the TCR sequencing data for 15 to 20 patients, while MiXCR and VDJtools were used to process a few other patients. CD4 versus CD8 sorting errors were corrected by removing sequences found in both subsets at a frequency ratio below 5:1. Because the origin of CDR3 nucleotide sequences shared between donor and recipient could not be assigned, those sequences were removed. To count as alloreactive, a clone needed at least 2-fold expansion over unstimulated cells and a minimum CFSE-low frequency of 0.002% (template counts) or 0.001% (read counts). A clone was considered mappable if detected in the sequenced pre-transplant spleen, lymph node, or MLR CFSE-low populations of the donor or recipient. Cumulative frequency of alloreactive clones was calculated as a percentage of all sequences weighted by copy number. TCRdb re-hosts the immuneACCESS table, in-frame sequences only. Its copies lack some clones; in the studies checked, an unresolved V gene accounts for under half of them, and the cause for the rest is not known. V, J and clone size are those of that table, while D and trimming were read from the DNA. Recorded for this sample are 120,000 or so clones; about 93% of them occurred a single time. The biggest ten clones account for around 0.49% of the sample.

The sequences come from unstimulated CD8+ T cells sorted from spleen or lymph node cells, collected before intestinal transplant. The origin of this receptor is a human donor who received an intestinal transplant.

This receptor carries the CDR3 CASSFSAGGHYEQYF. The nucleotide sequence reads TGTGCCAGCAGCTTCTCGGCAGGAGGACACTACGAGCAGTACTTC. The chain links TRBV11-3 with TRBJ2-7; the D match is possibly TRBD1 or TRBD2, with 5 bases aligned in each. Per the germline V gene, SGHNT is the CDR1 and YENEEA is the CDR2. Relative to germline, V is 3 bases shorter and J is 3 bases shorter, with 15 bases between their ends. Including the terminal cysteine and phenylalanine, the CDR3 comprises 15 residues. The kept DNA is CDR3 alone, 45 bases in frame from the first base. Where the CDR3 stops, the reference TRBV11-3 and TRBJ2-7 genes take over; the full variable domain is EAGVVQSPRYKIIEKKQPVAFWCNPISGHNTLYWYLQNLGQGPELLIRYENEEAVDDSQLPKDRFSAERLKGVDSTLKIQPAELGDSAVYLCASSFSAGGHYEQYFGPGTRLTVT.